These 7 T cell receptor beta chains originate from one sample sequenced in a study of cytomegalovirus exposure and HLA in healthy donors. Primers included in the PCR were 60 Vbeta and 13 Jbeta primers. Assay used: immunoSEQ multiplex PCR; TCRdb lists only in-frame clones, some missing. The table has around 97,000 clones, roughly 80% seen once. The sample taken for sequencing was PBMCs. All receptors come from a man in his fifties or sixties in good health and CMV-seropositive.

CDR3 bases: TGTGCCAGCAGCTTCGGGGGTACAGGGGGTTTTGGACTGTTTTTT. Translating it yields CASSFGGTGGFGLFF. The J gene is TRBJ1-4, the V gene TRBV7-2; 8 positions agree with TRBD1. The germline gives CDR1 SGHTA, CDR2 FQGNSA. The CDR3 sequence is 15 residues long. With 3 bases clipped from V and 13 bases from J, the junction kept 13 bases outside the gene matches.

The V call is TRBV7-9, the J call TRBJ2-7; 10 bases are a match to TRBD1. The V gene's germline CDR1 is SEHNR and CDR2 FQNEAQ (reference sequence). The trim removed 5 bases at V and 5 bases at J, leaving 9 bases unmatched. CDR3 length: 15 amino acids. The CDR3 DNA follows: TGTGCCAGCAGCCCCCCGGGACAGGGGCGGCACGAGCAGTACTTC. Its protein is CASSPPGQGRHEQYF.

This clone occurred a few times. The rearrangement links TRBV9 to TRBJ1-1; D might be TRBD1 (6 bases). The CDR3 is made up of 15 amino acids. Trimming stripped 4 bases from V and 0 bases from J, with 13 bases between. Germline values: CDR1 SGDLS, CDR2 YYNGEE. The CDR3 DNA reads as TGTGCCAGCAGCCCAACGGACAGATTGAACACTGAAGCTTTCTTT. It specifies CASSPTDRLNTEAFF.

V and J are TRBV6-5 and TRBJ2-1, with 10 bases matching TRBD2. The V gene end was trimmed by 6 bases and the J gene end by 4 bases; junction bases not matched to a gene: 3. Germline CDR1 MNHEY, CDR2 SVGAGI. CDR3 length: 14 residues. The CDR3 bases are TGTGCCAGCAGGGGGACTAGCGTTTACAATGAGCAGTTCTTC. Translation gives CASRGTSVYNEQFF.

The chain joins TRBV18 to TRBJ2-1; D call uncertain. The CDR3 runs 13 residues. Per germline, CDR1 KGHSH and CDR2 LQKENI. The V and J ends lost 4 bases and 10 bases respectively, with 14 bases between them. The CDR3: CASSLGSLREQFF. The CDR3 DNA reads as TGTGCCAGCTCACTCGGTAGTCTTCGGGAGCAGTTCTTC.

CDR3 amino acids: CAWTTKGGEAFF. CDR3 sequence (DNA): TGTGCCTGGACGACCAAAGGGGGTGAAGCTTTCTTT. The chain is built from TRBV30 and TRBJ1-1; perhaps TRBD1 as D (6 bases). Per the germline V gene, CDR1 is GTSNPN and CDR2 is SVGIG (reference sequence). This CDR3 contains 12 residues. V lost 4 bases and J lost 7, with 13 bases in between.

The V and J genes are TRBV2 and TRBJ1-4; 7 bases line up with TRBD1. The V segment lost 2 bases and the J segment 8 bases; nucleotides outside the gene matches: 8. The CDR3 length is 15 residues. CDR1 and CDR2 from the germline V gene are SNHLY and FYNNEI. This CDR3 is CASSEIGGGREKLFF. DNA of the CDR3: TGTGCCAGCAGTGAAATAGGGGGCGGGCGAGAAAAACTGTTTTTT.